This T cell receptor (beta chain) was documented in a study of a mutant IDH1 vaccine in newly diagnosed glioma. Looking at the study overall: Initiation of the vaccine course occurred 4-6 weeks after radiotherapy alone, or alongside temozolomide cycles.

This sample's time point: week 5, during vaccination. All doses held 300 ug of mutant IDH1 20-mer peptide, with topical imiquimod. To note about this clone: What it binds is unknown.

Assay: immunoSEQ multiplex PCR; the TCRdb copy retains only in-frame clones and omits some. The table shows over 30,000 clones, with roughly 54% occurring only once. The sequenced sample was PBMCs, obtained from a glioma patient whose treatment included an IDH1 peptide vaccine. The TCR originated in a woman under 30 with glioma.

CDR3 coding DNA: TGTGCCCACGCACGGCTGGCCACAGATACGCAGTATTTT. Amino acids: CAHARLATDTQYF. V gene TRBV30 combines with J gene TRBJ2-3; no clear D gene. V gave up 8 bases and J gave up 2 bases, with 14 bases separating them. The CDR3 runs to 13 residues. Germline V CDR1 and CDR2: GTSNPN, SVGIG (reference sequence).